This is a list of T cell receptor beta chains from one sample in a study of T-cell memory formation after mild COVID-19. Using its own MiXCR run on the 5' RACE reads, TCRdb lists one record per CDR3 protein. The data show roughly 110,000 distinct CDR3 sequences, approximately 15% seen once. Sequencing input: PBMCs or a T cell subset sorted from them (not recorded which). These receptors were obtained from a man between 18 and 35 years old who had mild COVID-19 (a few samples of this study predate the infection). Cell type and time point are not known. Both conserved end residues are part of each CDR3. Fields, in order: clone size, CDR3 length, J gene, D gene, V gene, CDR3 protein, CDR3 DNA. A D gene is named only where the DNA matches it firmly. The size field is filled for only some rows; it gives once, few, many or a size class.

clone size: few; CDR3 length: 13; J gene: TRBJ1-4; D gene: TRBD1; V gene: TRBV5-6; CDR3 protein: CASSPGTGGKLFF; CDR3 DNA: TGTGCCAGCAGCCCGGGGACAGGGGGAAAACTGTTTTTT
clone size: many; CDR3 length: 12; J gene: TRBJ2-5; D gene: .; V gene: TRBV27; CDR3 protein: CASRGLEETQYF; CDR3 DNA: TGTGCCAGCAGGGGACTCGAAGAGACCCAGTACTTC
clone size: .; CDR3 length: 15; J gene: TRBJ2-2; D gene: TRBD1; V gene: TRBV5-1; CDR3 protein: CASSWTGSDTGELFF; CDR3 DNA: TGCGCCAGCAGCTGGACAGGGTCCGACACCGGGGAGCTGTTTTTT
clone size: .; CDR3 length: 15; J gene: TRBJ1-1; D gene: .; V gene: TRBV7-2; CDR3 protein: CASSLPGYMNTEAFF; CDR3 DNA: TGTGCCAGCAGCTTGCCGGGGTATATGAACACTGAAGCTTTCTTT
clone size: .; CDR3 length: 12; J gene: TRBJ1-4; D gene: .; V gene: TRBV12-3/TRBV12-4; CDR3 protein: CASSPTGFWLFF; CDR3 DNA: TGTGCCAGCAGTCCGACTGGGTTTTGGCTGTTTTTT
clone size: few; CDR3 length: 19; J gene: TRBJ2-5; D gene: TRBD2; V gene: TRBV4-1; CDR3 protein: CASSRHIPSGEVYQETQYF; CDR3 DNA: TGCGCCAGCAGCCGCCACATACCTAGCGGGGAGGTGTACCAAGAGACCCAGTACTTC
clone size: .; CDR3 length: 13; J gene: TRBJ2-7; D gene: .; V gene: TRBV6-5; CDR3 protein: CASLQGPTHEQYF; CDR3 DNA: TGTGCCAGCCTTCAGGGGCCCACCCACGAGCAGTACTTC
clone size: few; CDR3 length: 13; J gene: TRBJ2-7; D gene: TRBD1; V gene: TRBV6-5; CDR3 protein: CASGHRGYYEQYF; CDR3 DNA: TGTGCCAGCGGTCACAGGGGATACTACGAGCAGTACTTC
clone size: few; CDR3 length: 16; J gene: TRBJ2-7; D gene: TRBD2; V gene: TRBV7-2; CDR3 protein: CASNSRLAGGSDEQYF; CDR3 DNA: TGTGCCAGCAACTCCCGACTAGCGGGGGGATCAGACGAGCAGTACTTC
clone size: few; CDR3 length: 18; J gene: TRBJ2-2; D gene: TRBD2; V gene: TRBV14; CDR3 protein: CASSQDLTSGGNTGELFF; CDR3 DNA: TGTGCCAGCAGCCAAGATCTGACTAGCGGGGGGAACACCGGGGAGCTGTTTTTT
clone size: .; CDR3 length: 17; J gene: TRBJ2-5; D gene: TRBD1; V gene: TRBV12-3/TRBV12-4; CDR3 protein: CASSLRTSGTGKETQYF; CDR3 DNA: TGTGCCAGCAGTTTACGGACCTCCGGGACAGGGAAAGAGACCCAGTACTTC
clone size: few; CDR3 length: 15; J gene: TRBJ2-7; D gene: TRBD1; V gene: TRBV29-1; CDR3 protein: CSVGRVGQGLNEQYF; CDR3 DNA: TGCAGCGTTGGGAGGGTTGGACAGGGGCTGAACGAGCAGTACTTC
clone size: once; CDR3 length: 16; J gene: TRBJ1-5; D gene: .; V gene: TRBV15; CDR3 protein: CATSILGAGYDQPQHF; CDR3 DNA: TGTGCCACCAGCATCTTAGGGGCAGGGTATGATCAGCCCCAGCATTTT
clone size: few; CDR3 length: 11; J gene: TRBJ1-1; D gene: .; V gene: TRBV6-5; CDR3 protein: CASTPSTEAFF; CDR3 DNA: TGTGCCAGCACCCCCTCCACTGAAGCTTTCTTT
clone size: few; CDR3 length: 13; J gene: TRBJ2-7; D gene: .; V gene: TRBV7-2; CDR3 protein: CASSGGSSYEQYF; CDR3 DNA: TGTGCCAGCAGCGGAGGGAGCTCCTACGAGCAGTACTTC
clone size: .; CDR3 length: 13; J gene: TRBJ2-3; D gene: .; V gene: TRBV6-2/TRBV6-3; CDR3 protein: CASSHLGTDTQYF; CDR3 DNA: TGTGCCAGCAGCCACTTGGGGACAGATACGCAGTATTTT
clone size: .; CDR3 length: 12; J gene: TRBJ2-1; D gene: .; V gene: TRBV2; CDR3 protein: CASSEATNEQFF; CDR3 DNA: TGTGCCAGCAGTGAAGCCACCAATGAGCAGTTCTTC
clone size: few; CDR3 length: 16; J gene: TRBJ2-5; D gene: .; V gene: TRBV7-2; CDR3 protein: CASSLGVLASKETQYF; CDR3 DNA: TGTGCCAGCAGCTTAGGGGTGCTAGCGAGTAAAGAGACCCAGTACTTC
clone size: .; CDR3 length: 18; J gene: TRBJ2-1; D gene: .; V gene: TRBV19; CDR3 protein: CASSIDYGRSVFYNEQFF; CDR3 DNA: TGTGCCAGTAGTATAGATTACGGAAGGAGCGTTTTTTACAATGAGCAGTTCTTC
clone size: .; CDR3 length: 14; J gene: TRBJ2-3; D gene: .; V gene: TRBV10-3; CDR3 protein: CATKGGENTDTQYF; CDR3 DNA: TGTGCCACCAAAGGTGGAGAGAACACAGATACGCAGTATTTT
clone size: .; CDR3 length: 15; J gene: TRBJ2-7; D gene: .; V gene: TRBV4-3; CDR3 protein: CASSQTVTGTYEQYF; CDR3 DNA: TGCGCCAGCAGCCAGACAGTGACAGGAACCTACGAGCAGTACTTC
clone size: few; CDR3 length: 15; J gene: TRBJ2-7; D gene: TRBD1; V gene: TRBV10-2; CDR3 protein: CASSDWDRGIYEQYF; CDR3 DNA: TGCGCCAGCAGTGATTGGGACAGGGGTATCTACGAGCAGTACTTC
clone size: .; CDR3 length: 13; J gene: TRBJ2-3; D gene: .; V gene: TRBV7-2; CDR3 protein: CASSQWTTDTQYF; CDR3 DNA: TGTGCCAGCAGCCAATGGACTACAGATACGCAGTATTTT
clone size: .; CDR3 length: 14; J gene: TRBJ1-2; D gene: .; V gene: TRBV29-1; CDR3 protein: CSVEDVFGQGGYTF; CDR3 DNA: TGCAGCGTTGAAGACGTTTTCGGGCAGGGTGGCTACACCTTC
clone size: .; CDR3 length: 14; J gene: TRBJ2-3; D gene: .; V gene: TRBV7-8; CDR3 protein: CASSLFSGADTQYF; CDR3 DNA: TGTGCCAGCAGCTTATTCTCGGGGGCAGATACGCAGTATTTT
clone size: .; CDR3 length: 13; J gene: TRBJ2-7; D gene: .; V gene: TRBV27; CDR3 protein: CASSYYSSYEQYF; CDR3 DNA: TGTGCCAGCAGTTACTACAGTTCCTACGAGCAGTACTTC
clone size: few; CDR3 length: 15; J gene: TRBJ2-5; D gene: .; V gene: TRBV4-2; CDR3 protein: CASSPRERGQETQYF; CDR3 DNA: TGTGCCAGCAGCCCCCGCGAGAGAGGGCAAGAGACCCAGTACTTC
clone size: few; CDR3 length: 17; J gene: TRBJ2-2; D gene: TRBD2; V gene: TRBV6-4; CDR3 protein: CASSDSAGGAGTGELFF; CDR3 DNA: TGTGCCAGCAGTGACTCTGCCGGGGGGGCCGGTACCGGGGAGCTGTTTTTT